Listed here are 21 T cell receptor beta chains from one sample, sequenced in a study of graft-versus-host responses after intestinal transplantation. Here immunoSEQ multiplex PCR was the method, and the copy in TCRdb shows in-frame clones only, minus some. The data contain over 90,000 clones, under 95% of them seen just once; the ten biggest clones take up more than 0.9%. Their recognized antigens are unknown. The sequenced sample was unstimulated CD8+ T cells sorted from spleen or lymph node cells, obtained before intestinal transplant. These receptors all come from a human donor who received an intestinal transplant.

The DNA of the CDR3 is TGCAGTGCTAGTGTGGGGGCGGAAGCTTTCTTT. Translated, it gives CSASVGAEAFF. The chain is built from TRBV20-1 and TRBJ1-1; D may be TRBD1 (6 bases). Looked up from germline, CDR1 is DFQATT and CDR2 is SNEGSKA (reference sequence). This CDR3 spans 11 amino acids. The ends were cut back, 3 bases at V and 8 bases at J, with 10 bases in the middle.

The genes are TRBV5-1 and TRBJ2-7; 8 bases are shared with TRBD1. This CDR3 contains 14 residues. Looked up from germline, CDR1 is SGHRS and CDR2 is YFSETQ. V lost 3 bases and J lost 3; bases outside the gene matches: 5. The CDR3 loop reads CASSSTGVLYEQYF. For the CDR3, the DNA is TGCGCCAGCAGCTCGACAGGGGTACTCTACGAGCAGTACTTC.

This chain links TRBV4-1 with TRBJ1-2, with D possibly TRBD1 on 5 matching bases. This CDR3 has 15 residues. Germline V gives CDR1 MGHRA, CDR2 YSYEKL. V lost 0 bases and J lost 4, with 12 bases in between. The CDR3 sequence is CASSQDQGTTYGYTF. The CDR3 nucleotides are TGCGCCAGCAGCCAAGATCAGGGAACGACCTATGGCTACACCTTC.

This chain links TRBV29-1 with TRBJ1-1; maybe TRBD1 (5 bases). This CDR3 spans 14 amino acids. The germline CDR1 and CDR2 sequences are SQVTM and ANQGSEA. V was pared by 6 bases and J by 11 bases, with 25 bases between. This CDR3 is CSVPKRDEVMAAFF. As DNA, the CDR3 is TGCAGCGTCCCTAAGCGGGACGAGGTAATGGCGGCTTTCTTT.

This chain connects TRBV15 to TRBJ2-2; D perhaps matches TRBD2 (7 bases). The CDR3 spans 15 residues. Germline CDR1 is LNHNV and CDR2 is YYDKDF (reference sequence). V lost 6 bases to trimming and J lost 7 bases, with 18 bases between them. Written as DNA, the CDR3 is TGTGCCACCAGGAACGGGGGGCCGGGGGACGGGGAGCTGTTTTTT. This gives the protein CATRNGGPGDGELFF. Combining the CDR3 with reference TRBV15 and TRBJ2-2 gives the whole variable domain DAMVIQNPRYQVTQFGKPVTLSCSQTLNHNVMYWYQQKSSQAPKLLFHYYDKDFNNEADTPDNFQSRRPNTSFCFLDIRSPGLGDTAMYLCATRNGGPGDGELFFGEGSRLTVL.

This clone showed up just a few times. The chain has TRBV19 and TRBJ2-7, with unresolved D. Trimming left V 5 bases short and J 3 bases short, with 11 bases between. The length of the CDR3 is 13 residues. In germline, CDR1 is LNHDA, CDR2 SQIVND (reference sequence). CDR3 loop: CASSFGRNYEQYF. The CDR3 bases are TGTGCCAGTAGTTTCGGGCGGAACTACGAGCAGTACTTC.

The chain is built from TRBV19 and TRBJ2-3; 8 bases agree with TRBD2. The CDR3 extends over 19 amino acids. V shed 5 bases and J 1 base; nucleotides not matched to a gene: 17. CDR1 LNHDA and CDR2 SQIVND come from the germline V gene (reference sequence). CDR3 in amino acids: CASSGWTSNGWGGTDTQYF. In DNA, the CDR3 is TGTGCCAGTAGTGGTTGGACTAGCAATGGGTGGGGTGGCACAGATACGCAGTATTTT.

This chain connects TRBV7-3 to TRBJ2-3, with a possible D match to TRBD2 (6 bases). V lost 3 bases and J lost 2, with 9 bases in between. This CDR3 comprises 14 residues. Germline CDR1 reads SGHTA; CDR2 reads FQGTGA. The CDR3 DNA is TGTGCCAGCAGCTTTGGGGGGTCCACAGATACGCAGTATTTT. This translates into CASSFGGSTDTQYF.

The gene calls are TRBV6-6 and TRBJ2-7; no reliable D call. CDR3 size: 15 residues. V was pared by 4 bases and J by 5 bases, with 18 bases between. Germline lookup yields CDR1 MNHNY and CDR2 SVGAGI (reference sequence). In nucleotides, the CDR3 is TGTGCCAGCAGTTTCCTGGCGGCGGACCAGAACGAGCAGTACTTC. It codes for CASSFLAADQNEQYF.

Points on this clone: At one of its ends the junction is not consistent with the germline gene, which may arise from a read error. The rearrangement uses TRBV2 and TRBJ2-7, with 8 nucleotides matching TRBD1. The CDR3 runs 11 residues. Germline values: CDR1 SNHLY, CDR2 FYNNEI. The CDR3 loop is CASSIGTGRGF. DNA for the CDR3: TGTGCCAGCAGTATTGGGACAGGAAGAGGCTTC.

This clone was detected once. In nucleotides, the CDR3 is TGCACCAGCAGCCCGACCAGACTAGCGGGGGATTTTCGAGGTTACGAGCAGTACTTC. Translation gives CTSSPTRLAGDFRGYEQYF. The gene calls are TRBV1 and TRBJ2-7; whether TRBD2, the table's D call, matches the DNA was not checked. TRBV1 is tagged as a pseudogene. The CDR3 has 19 residues.

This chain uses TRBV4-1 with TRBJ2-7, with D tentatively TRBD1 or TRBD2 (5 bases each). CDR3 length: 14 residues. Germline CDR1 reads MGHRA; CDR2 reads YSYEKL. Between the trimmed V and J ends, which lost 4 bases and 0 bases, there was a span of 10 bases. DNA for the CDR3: TGCGCCAGCAGCCTTGGGACGGCCTCCTACGAGCAGTACTTC. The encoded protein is CASSLGTASYEQYF.

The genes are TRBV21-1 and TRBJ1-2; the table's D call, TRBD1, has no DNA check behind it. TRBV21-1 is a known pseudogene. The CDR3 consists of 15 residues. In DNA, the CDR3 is TGTGCCAGCAGCCCGCGACAGGGCGGGATCTTTGGCTACACCTTC. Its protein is CASSPRQGGIFGYTF.

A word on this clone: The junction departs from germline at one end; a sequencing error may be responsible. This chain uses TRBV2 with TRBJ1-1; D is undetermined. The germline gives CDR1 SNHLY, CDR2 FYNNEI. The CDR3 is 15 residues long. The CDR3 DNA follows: TGTGCCAGCAGTGAAGCCGTTAGGGTCGGGCGTGAAGGTTTCTTT. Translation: CASSEAVRVGREGFF.

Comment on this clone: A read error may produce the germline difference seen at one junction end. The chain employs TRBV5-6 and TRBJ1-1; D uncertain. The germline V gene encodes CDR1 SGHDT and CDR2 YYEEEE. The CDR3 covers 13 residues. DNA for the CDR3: TGTGCCAGGAGCTTCCCCTTGAACACTGAAGCTTTCTTT. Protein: CARSFPLNTEAFF.

CDR3 protein: CASSLSAGEQFF. DNA of the CDR3: TGTGCCAGCAGCTTGTCGGCCGGAGAGCAGTTCTTC. The chain uses TRBV5-6 and TRBJ2-1; no definite D call. Trimming took off 1 base at V and 10 bases at J, with 9 bases between the two ends. Germline values: CDR1 SGHDT, CDR2 YYEEEE. CDR3 length equals 12 residues.

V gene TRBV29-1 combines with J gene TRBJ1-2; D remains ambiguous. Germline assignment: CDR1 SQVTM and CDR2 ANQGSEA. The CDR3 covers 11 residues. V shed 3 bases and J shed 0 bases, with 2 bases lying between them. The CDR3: CSVDSNYGYTF. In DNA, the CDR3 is TGCAGCGTTGATTCTAACTATGGCTACACCTTC.

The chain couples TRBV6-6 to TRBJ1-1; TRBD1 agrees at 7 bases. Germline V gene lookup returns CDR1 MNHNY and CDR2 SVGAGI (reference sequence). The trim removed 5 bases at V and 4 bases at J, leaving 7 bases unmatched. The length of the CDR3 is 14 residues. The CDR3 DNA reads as TGTGCCAGCAGTCTCGGGACAGAAACCACTGAAGCTTTCTTT. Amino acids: CASSLGTETTEAFF.

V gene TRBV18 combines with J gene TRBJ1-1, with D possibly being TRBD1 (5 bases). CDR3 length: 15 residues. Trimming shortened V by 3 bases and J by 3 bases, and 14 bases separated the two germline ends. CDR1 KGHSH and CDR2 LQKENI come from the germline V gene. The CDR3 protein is CASSPQPLGDTEAFF. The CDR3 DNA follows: TGTGCCAGCTCACCCCAACCCCTAGGGGACACTGAAGCTTTCTTT.

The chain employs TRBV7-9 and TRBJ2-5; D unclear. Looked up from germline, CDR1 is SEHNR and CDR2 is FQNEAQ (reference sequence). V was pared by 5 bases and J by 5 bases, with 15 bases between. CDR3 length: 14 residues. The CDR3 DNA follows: TGTGCCAGCAGCCCCCCGGGTCCTTGGGAGACCCAGTACTTC. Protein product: CASSPPGPWETQYF.

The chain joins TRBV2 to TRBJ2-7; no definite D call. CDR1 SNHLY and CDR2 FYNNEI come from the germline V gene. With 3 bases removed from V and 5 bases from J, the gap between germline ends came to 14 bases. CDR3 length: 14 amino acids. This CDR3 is CASSDYLTPNEQYF. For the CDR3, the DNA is TGTGCCAGCAGTGATTACCTAACCCCCAACGAGCAGTACTTC.